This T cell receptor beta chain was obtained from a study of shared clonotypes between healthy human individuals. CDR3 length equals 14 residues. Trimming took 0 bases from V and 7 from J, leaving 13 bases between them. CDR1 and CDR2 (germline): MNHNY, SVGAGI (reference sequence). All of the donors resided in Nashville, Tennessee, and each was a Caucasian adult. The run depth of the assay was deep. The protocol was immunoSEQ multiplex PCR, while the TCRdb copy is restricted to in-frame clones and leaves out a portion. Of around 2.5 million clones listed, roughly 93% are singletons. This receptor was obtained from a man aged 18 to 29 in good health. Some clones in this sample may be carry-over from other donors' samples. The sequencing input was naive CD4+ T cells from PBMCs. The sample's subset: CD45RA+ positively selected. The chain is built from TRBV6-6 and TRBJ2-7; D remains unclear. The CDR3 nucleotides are TGTGCCAGCAGTTACTCTGGCGCGGTGAGGGAGCAGTACTTC. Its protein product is CASSYSGAVREQYF.